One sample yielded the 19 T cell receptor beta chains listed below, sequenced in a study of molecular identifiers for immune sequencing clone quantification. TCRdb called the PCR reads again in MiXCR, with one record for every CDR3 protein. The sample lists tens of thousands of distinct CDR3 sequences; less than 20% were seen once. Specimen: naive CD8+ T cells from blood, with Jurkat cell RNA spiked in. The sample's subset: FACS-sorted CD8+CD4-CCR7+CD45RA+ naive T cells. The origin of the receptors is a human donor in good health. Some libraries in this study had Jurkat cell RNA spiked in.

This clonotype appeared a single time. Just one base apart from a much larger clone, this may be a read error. CDR3 DNA: TGTGCCAGCAGCGTCCTAGATACGCAGTATTTT. This sequence encodes CASSVLDTQYF. This sequence joins TRBV7-6 and TRBJ2-3, with no clear D. Germline CDR1 and CDR2: SGHVS and FNYEAQ. Trimming left V 5 bases short and J 5 bases short, with 5 bases between. CDR3 length: 11 amino acids. The full variable domain, its missing parts supplied by reference TRBV7-6 and TRBJ2-3, is GAGVSQSPRYKVTKRGQDVALRCDPISGHVSLYWYRQALGQGPEFLTYFNYEAQQDKSGLPNDRFSAERPEGSISTLTIQRTEQRDSAMYRCASSVLDTQYFGPGTRLTVL.

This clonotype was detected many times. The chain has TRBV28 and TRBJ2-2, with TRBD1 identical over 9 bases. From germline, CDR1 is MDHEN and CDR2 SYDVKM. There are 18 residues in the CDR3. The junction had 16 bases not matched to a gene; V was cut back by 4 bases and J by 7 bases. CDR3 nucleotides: TGTGCCAGCAGTTCCCCCGCCGGGACAGGGCAGAGAGACGGGGAGCTGTTTTTT. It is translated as CASSSPAGTGQRDGELFF.

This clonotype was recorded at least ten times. The chain's CDR3 is CASFMGDPPDETQYF. In nucleotides, the CDR3 is TGTGCCAGCTTCATGGGGGATCCCCCCGATGAGACCCAGTACTTC. This sequence joins TRBV7-8 and TRBJ2-5; D might be TRBD1 or TRBD2, each matching 5 bases. V dropped 8 bases and J dropped 5 bases, with 21 bases sitting between them. The CDR3 runs to 15 residues. Germline lookup yields CDR1 SGHVS and CDR2 FQNEAQ.

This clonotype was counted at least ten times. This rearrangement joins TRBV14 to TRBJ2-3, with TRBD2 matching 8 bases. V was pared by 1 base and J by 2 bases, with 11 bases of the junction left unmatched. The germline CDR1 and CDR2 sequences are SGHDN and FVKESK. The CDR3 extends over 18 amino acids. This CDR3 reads CASSQVFEAGAHTDTQYF. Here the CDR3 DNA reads TGTGCCAGCAGCCAAGTGTTCGAAGCGGGAGCCCACACAGATACGCAGTATTTT.

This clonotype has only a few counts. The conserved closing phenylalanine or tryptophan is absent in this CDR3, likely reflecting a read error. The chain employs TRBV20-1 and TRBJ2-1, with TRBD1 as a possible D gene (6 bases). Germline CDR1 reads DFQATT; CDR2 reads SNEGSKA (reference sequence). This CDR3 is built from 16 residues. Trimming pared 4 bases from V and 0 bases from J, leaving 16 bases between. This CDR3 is CSATGGGAYSYNEQFL. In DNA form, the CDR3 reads TGCAGTGCTACAGGTGGGGGCGCGTACTCCTACAATGAGCAGTTCCTC.

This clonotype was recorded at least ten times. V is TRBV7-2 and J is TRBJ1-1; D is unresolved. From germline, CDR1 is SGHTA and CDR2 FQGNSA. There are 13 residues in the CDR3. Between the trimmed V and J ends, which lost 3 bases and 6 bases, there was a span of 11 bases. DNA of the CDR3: TGTGCCAGCAGCTTGATCGGAGAACCTGAAGCTTTCTTT. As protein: CASSLIGEPEAFF.

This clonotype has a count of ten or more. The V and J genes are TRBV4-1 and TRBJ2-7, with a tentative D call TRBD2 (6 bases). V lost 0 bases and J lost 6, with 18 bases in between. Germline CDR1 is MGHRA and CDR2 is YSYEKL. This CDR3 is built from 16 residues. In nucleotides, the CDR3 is TGCGCCAGCAGCCAAGATTTTGCGGGATGGGGTGGCGAGCAGTACTTC. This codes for CASSQDFAGWGGEQYF.

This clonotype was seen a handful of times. CDR3 loop: CASSLEVWVPQETQYF. The CDR3 bases are TGTGCCAGCAGCTTAGAGGTTTGGGTGCCTCAAGAGACCCAGTACTTC. The rearrangement uses TRBV11-2 and TRBJ2-5; no clear D. Germline V gene data show CDR1 as SGHAT and CDR2 as FQNNGV. The CDR3 runs 16 residues. With 0 bases removed from V and 2 bases from J, the gap between germline ends came to 13 bases.

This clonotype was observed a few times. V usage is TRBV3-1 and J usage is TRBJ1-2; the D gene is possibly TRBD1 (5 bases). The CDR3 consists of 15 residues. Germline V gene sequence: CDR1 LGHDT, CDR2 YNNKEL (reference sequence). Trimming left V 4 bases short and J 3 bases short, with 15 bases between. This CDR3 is CASSPGEVLYYGYTF. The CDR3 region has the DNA TGTGCCAGCAGCCCGGGGGAAGTACTGTACTATGGCTACACCTTC. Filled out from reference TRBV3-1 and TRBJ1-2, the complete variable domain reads DTAVSQTPKYLVTQMGNDKSIKCEQNLGHDTMYWYKQDSKKFLKIMFSYNNKELIINETVPNRFSPKSPDKAHLNLHINSLELGDSAVYFCASSPGEVLYYGYTFGSGTRLTVV.

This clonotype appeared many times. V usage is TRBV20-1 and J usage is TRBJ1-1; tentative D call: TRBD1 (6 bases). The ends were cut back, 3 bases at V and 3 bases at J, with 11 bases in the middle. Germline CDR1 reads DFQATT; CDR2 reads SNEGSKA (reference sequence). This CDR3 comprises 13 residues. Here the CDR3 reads CSARSWTDTEAFF. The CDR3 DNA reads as TGCAGTGCTAGGTCTTGGACAGACACTGAAGCTTTCTTT.

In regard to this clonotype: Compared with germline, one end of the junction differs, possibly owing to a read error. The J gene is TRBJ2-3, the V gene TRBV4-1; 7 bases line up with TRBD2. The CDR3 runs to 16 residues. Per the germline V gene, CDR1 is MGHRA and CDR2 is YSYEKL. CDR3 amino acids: CASSQAGLESTDTQYF. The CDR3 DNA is TGCGCCAGCAGCCAAGCTGGACTAGAAAGCACAGATACGCAATATTTT.

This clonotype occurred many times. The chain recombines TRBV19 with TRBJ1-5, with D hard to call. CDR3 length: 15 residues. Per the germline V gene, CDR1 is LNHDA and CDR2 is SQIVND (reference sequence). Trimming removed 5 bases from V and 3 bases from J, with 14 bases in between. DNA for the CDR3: TGTGCCAGTAGTGCCTCGATGGGCCCCAATCAGCCCCAGCATTTT. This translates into CASSASMGPNQPQHF. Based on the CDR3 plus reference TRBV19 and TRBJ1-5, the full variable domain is DGGITQSPKYLFRKEGQNVTLSCEQNLNHDAMYWYRQDPGQGLRLIYYSQIVNDFQKGDIAEGYSVSREKKESFPLTVTSAQKNPTAFYLCASSASMGPNQPQHFGDGTRLSIL.

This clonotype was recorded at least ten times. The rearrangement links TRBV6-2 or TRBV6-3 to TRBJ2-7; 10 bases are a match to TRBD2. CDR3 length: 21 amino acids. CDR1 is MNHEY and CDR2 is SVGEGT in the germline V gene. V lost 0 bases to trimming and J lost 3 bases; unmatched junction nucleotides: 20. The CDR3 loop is CASSYSNNGASGRPGYYEQYF. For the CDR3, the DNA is TGTGCCAGCAGTTACTCGAATAATGGAGCTAGCGGGAGACCCGGGTACTACGAGCAGTACTTC.

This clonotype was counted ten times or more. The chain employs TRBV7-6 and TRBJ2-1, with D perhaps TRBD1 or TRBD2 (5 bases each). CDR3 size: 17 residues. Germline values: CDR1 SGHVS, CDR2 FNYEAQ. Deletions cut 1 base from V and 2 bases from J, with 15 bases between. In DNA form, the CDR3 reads TGTGCCAGCAGCTTAGGGCTCGGGACGGAGACCTACAATGAGCAGTTCTTC. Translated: CASSLGLGTETYNEQFF.

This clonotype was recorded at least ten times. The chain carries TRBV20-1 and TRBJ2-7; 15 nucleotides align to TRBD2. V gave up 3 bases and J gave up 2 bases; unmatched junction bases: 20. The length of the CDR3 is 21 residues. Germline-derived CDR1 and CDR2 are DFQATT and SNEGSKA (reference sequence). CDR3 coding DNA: TGCAGTGCTAGTACGTTTGACCGGACTAGCGGGAGGGATACCCTAGCCTACGAGCAGTACTTC. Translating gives CSASTFDRTSGRDTLAYEQYF.

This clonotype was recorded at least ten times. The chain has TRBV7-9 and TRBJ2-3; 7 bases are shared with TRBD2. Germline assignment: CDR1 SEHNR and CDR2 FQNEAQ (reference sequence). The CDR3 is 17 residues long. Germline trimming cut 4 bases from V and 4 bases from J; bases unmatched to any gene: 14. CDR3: CASSWTLRLAVPDTQYF. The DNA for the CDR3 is TGTGCCAGCAGCTGGACCCTCCGACTAGCCGTGCCAGATACGCAGTATTTT.

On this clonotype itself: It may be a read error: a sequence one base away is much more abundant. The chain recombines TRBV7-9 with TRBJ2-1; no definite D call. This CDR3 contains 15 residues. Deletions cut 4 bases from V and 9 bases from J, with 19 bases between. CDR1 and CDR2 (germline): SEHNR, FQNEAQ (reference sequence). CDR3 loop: CASSSPAPRIGEQFF. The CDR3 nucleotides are TGTGCCAGCAGCTCCCCCGCTCCCCGAATTGGTGAGCAGTTCTTC.

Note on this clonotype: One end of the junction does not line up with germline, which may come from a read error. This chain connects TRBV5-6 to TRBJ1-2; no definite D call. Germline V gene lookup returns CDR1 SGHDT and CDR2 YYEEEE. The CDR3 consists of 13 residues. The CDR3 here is CAGSQKFDYGYTF. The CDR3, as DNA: TGTGCCGGCAGCCAGAAGTTTGACTATGGCTACACCTTC.

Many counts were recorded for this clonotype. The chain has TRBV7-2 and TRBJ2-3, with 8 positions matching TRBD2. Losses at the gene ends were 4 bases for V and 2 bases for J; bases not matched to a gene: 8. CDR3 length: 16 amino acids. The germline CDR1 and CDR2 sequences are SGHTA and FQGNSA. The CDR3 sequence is CASSSPVREATDTQYF. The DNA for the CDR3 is TGTGCCAGCAGCTCCCCGGTGCGGGAGGCCACAGATACGCAGTATTTT.